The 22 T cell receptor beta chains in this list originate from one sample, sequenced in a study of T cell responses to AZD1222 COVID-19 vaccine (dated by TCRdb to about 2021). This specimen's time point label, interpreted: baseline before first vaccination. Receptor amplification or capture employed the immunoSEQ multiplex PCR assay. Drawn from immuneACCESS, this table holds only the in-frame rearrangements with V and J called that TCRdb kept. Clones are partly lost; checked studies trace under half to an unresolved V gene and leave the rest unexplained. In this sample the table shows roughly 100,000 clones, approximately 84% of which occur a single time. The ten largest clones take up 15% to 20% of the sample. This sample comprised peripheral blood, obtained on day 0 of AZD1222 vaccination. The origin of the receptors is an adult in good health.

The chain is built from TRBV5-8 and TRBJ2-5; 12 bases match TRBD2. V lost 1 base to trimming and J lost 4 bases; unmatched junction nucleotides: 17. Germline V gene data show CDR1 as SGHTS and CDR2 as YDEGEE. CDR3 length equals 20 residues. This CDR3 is CASSLLSFGLAGSFRETQYF. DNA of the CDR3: TGTGCCAGCAGCTTGTTATCTTTTGGACTAGCGGGATCTTTTCGAGAGACCCAGTACTTC.

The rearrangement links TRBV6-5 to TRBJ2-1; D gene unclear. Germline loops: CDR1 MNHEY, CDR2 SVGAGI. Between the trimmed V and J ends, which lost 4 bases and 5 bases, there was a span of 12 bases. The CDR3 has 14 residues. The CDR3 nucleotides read TGTGCCAGCAGTTTGAGCGTATGGGACAATGAGCAGTTCTTC. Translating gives CASSLSVWDNEQFF.

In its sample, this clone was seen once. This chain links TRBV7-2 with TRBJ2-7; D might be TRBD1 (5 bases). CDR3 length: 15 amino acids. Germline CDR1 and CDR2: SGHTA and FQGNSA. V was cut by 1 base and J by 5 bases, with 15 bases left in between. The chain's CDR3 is CASSLGGVRGDEQYF. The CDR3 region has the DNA TGTGCCAGCAGCTTAGGCGGCGTTAGGGGTGACGAGCAGTACTTC.

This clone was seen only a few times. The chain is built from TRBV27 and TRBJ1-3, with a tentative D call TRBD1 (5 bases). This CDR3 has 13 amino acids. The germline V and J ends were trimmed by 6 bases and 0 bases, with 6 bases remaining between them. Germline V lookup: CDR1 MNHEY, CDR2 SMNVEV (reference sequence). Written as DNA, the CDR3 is TGTGCCAGCAGGGGGCTCTCTGGAAACACCATATATTTT. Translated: CASRGLSGNTIYF.

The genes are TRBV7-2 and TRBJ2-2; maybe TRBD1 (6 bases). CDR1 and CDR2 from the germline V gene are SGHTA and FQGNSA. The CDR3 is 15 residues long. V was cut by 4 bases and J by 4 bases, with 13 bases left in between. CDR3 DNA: TGTGCCAGCAGCTGGTCCCCGGACAGCACCGGGGAGCTGTTTTTT. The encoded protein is CASSWSPDSTGELFF.

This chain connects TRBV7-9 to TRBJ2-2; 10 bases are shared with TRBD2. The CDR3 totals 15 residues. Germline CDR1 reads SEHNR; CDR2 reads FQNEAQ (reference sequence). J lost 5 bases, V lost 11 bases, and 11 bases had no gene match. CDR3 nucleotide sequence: TGTGCCCTTTACGGCAGCGGGAGGGGAACCGGGGAGCTGTTTTTT. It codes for CALYGSGRGTGELFF.

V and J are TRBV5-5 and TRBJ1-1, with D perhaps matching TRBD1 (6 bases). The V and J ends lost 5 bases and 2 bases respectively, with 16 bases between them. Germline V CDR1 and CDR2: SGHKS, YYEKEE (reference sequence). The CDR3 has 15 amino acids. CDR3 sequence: CASRAPDSQNTEAFF. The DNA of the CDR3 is TGTGCCAGCAGGGCCCCGGACAGCCAAAACACTGAAGCTTTCTTT.

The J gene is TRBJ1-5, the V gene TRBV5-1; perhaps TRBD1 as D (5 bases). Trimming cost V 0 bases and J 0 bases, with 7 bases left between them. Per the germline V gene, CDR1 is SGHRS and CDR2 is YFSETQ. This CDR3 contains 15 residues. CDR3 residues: CASSLGGGSNQPQHF. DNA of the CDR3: TGCGCCAGCAGCTTGGGGGGCGGTAGCAATCAGCCCCAGCATTTT.

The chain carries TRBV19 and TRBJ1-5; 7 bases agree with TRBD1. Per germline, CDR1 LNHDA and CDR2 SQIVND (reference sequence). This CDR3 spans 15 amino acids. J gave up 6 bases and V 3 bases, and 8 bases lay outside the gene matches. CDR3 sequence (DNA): TGTGCCAGTAGTATCAACAGGGGTGAAGGTCAGCCCCAGCATTTT. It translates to CASSINRGEGQPQHF.

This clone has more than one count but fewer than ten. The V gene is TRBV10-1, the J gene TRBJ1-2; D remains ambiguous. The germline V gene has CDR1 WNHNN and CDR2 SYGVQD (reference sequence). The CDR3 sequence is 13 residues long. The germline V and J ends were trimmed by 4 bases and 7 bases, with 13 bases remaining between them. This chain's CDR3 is CASSAGGSGGYTF. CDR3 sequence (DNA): TGCGCCAGCAGTGCAGGAGGATCAGGTGGCTACACCTTC.

CDR3 region: CASSILTGVSTDTQYF. CDR3 coding DNA: TGCGCCAGCAGCATTCTGACAGGGGTGAGCACAGATACGCAGTATTTT. The V and J genes are TRBV5-1 and TRBJ2-3, with 8 bases fitting TRBD1. CDR1 is SGHRS, CDR2 YFSETQ, per germline. The CDR3 consists of 16 residues. J gave up 0 bases and V 4 bases, and 7 bases lay outside the gene matches. The full variable domain, rest sourced from reference TRBV5-1 and TRBJ2-3, is KAGVTQTPRYLIKTRGQQVTLSCSPISGHRSVSWYQQTPGQGLQFLFEYFSETQRNKGNFPGRFSGRQFSNSRSEMNVSTLELGDSALYLCASSILTGVSTDTQYFGPGTRLTVL.

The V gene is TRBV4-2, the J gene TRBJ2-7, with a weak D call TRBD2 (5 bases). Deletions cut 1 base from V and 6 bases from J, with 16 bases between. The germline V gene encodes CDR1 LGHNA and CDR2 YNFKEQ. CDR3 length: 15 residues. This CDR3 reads CASSQAEEVGGEQYF. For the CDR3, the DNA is TGTGCCAGCAGCCAAGCTGAGGAGGTAGGAGGCGAGCAGTACTTC.

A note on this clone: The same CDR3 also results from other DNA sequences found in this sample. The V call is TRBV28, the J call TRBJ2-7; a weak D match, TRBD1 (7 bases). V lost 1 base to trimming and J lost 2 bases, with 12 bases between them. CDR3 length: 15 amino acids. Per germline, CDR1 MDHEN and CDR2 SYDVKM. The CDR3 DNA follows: TGTGCCAGCAGTTTATTCGCAGGGGGGACCTACGAGCAGTACTTC. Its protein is CASSLFAGGTYEQYF.

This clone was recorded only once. The CDR3 DNA sequence: TGCGCCAGCAGCCAAGATGGTCGCACCTACGAGCAGTACTTC. Its translation is CASSQDGRTYEQYF. V usage is TRBV4-1 and J usage is TRBJ2-7; unclear D gene. The CDR3 length is 14 residues. With 0 bases removed from V and 2 bases from J, the gap between germline ends came to 8 bases. Per the germline V gene, CDR1 is MGHRA and CDR2 is YSYEKL.

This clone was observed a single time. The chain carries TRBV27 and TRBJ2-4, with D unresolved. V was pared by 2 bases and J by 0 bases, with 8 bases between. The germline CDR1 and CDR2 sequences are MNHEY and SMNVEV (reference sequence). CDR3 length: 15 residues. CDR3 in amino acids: CASSLRGPAKNIQYF. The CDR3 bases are TGTGCCAGCAGTTTAAGAGGCCCAGCCAAAAACATTCAGTACTTC.

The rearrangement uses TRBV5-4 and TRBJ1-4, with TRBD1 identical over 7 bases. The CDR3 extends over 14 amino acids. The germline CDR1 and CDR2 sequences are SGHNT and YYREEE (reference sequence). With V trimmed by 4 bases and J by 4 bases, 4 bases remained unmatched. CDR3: CASSLDRSNEKLFF. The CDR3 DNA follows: TGTGCCAGCAGCCTGGACAGGAGTAATGAAAAACTGTTTTTT.

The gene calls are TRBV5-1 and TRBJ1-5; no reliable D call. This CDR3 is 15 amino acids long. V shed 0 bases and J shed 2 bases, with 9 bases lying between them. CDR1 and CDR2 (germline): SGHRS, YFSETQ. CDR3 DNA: TGCGCCAGCAGCTTGGGCCCCGCGGGCAATCAGCCCCAGCATTTT. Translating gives CASSLGPAGNQPQHF.

CDR3 in DNA: TGTGCCAGCAGTGGACAGGGCTTAATGAACACTGAAGCTTTCTTT. This codes for CASSGQGLMNTEAFF. V is TRBV28 and J is TRBJ1-1; 8 bases agree with TRBD1. The CDR3 has 15 amino acids. V was pared by 5 bases and J by 0 bases, with 5 bases of the junction left unmatched. Germline assignment: CDR1 MDHEN and CDR2 SYDVKM.

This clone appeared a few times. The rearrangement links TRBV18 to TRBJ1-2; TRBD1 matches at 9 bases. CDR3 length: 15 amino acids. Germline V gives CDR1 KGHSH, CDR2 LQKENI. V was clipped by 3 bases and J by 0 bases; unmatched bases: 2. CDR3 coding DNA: TGTGCCAGCTCACCGGACAGGGGAACTAACTATGGCTACACCTTC. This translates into CASSPDRGTNYGYTF.

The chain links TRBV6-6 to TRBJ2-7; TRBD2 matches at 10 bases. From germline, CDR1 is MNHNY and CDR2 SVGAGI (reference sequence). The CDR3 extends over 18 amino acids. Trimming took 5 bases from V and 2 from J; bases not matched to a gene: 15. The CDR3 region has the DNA TGTGCCAGCAGTCCCATTCGGTCTAGCGGGAGTAATACCTACGAGCAGTACTTC. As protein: CASSPIRSSGSNTYEQYF.

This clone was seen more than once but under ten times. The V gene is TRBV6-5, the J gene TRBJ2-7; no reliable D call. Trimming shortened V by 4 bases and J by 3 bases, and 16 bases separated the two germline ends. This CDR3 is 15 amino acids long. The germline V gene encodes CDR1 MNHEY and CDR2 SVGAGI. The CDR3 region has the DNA TGTGCCAGCAGTTTGGTTCCAGGTTCCATCTACGAGCAGTACTTC. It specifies CASSLVPGSIYEQYF.

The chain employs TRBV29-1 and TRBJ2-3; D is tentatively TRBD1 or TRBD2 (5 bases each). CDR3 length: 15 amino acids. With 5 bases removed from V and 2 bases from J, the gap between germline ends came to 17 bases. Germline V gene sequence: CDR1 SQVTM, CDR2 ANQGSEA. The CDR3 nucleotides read TGCAGCGTTAGATCCGGGACGGAGGTCACAGATACGCAGTATTTT. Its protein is CSVRSGTEVTDTQYF.